In its sample, the clone carrying this TCR beta chain was seen a few times. The antigen is undetermined. The sample is drawn from a study of cytomegalovirus exposure and HLA in healthy donors. Nominal health characterized the donors when sampled, though unrecorded immune exposures were likely. Vbeta (60) and Jbeta (13) primers were used in the PCR. Original processing notes: A later analysis counted about 80 million unique TCR beta chains, around 10 million shared. This table comes from immunoSEQ multiplex PCR, and its TCRdb copy is limited to in-frame clones, with some not included. V, J and clone size reflect that table, while D and trimming were determined from the DNA. The sample lists 200,000 to 250,000 clones, about 75% occurring once. Germline lookup yields CDR1 LNHDA and CDR2 SQIVND (reference sequence). The V gene lost 5 bases and the J gene lost 5 bases, with 11 bases spanning the gap. The length of the CDR3 is 13 residues.

Findings and limits, study-wide: According to an earlier analysis, most TCR beta V segments yielded productive rearrangements about 87% or about 30% of the time. TCR beta chain V- and J-gene trimming was linked, in a later analysis, to a missense variant in DCLRE1C.

The chain couples TRBV19 to TRBJ2-3, with D perhaps TRBD1 or TRBD2 (5 bases each). What was sequenced was PBMCs. The clonotype comes from a woman aged 30 to 39 in good health and CMV-seronegative. The CDR3: CASSLADRDTQYF. The CDR3 bases are TGTGCCAGTAGTCTAGCAGACAGAGATACGCAGTATTTT.